The sequence of this T cell receptor (beta chain) was determined in a study of T-cell reconstitution after alpha-beta-depleted transplantation in children. During its preparation, the TCRbeta library received unique molecular identifiers. TCRdb reprocessed the PCR reads via MiXCR and lists one record per CDR3 protein. The sample holds hundreds of thousands of distinct CDR3 sequences; approximately 12% are singletons and the top ten take approximately 2.1%. V was cut by 7 bases and J by 1 base, with 15 bases left in between. The CDR3 loop spans 15 amino acids. Looked up from germline, CDR1 is MDHEN and CDR2 is SYDVKM. Study observations and caveats: By about two months after transplant, alpha-beta T cells reportedly arose from several hundred graft clones that had expanded. At day 60, the high TCRbeta diversity found in some patients originated from recipient T cells and thymic progenitors that had survived. One year after transplant, T-cell counts and diversity came mostly from newly produced T cells.

Notes on this clonotype: Its specificity is unknown.

This specimen was PBMCs, mostly from graft donor cells, taken 360 days after TCRalphabeta/CD19-depleted stem cell transplant. V gene TRBV28 combines with J gene TRBJ2-3; possible D gene TRBD2, 5 bases. This TCR derives from a male patient younger than 18 who had a stem cell transplant for acute myeloid leukemia, so the T cells may come from the graft donor. CDR3 in amino acids: CASTFFSSGTDTQYF. DNA for the CDR3: TGTGCCAGCACCTTTTTCAGTAGCGGCACAGATACGCAGTATTTT.